Below are 22 T cell receptor beta chains sequenced from a single sample in a study of identical twins. Using its own MiXCR run on the 5' RACE reads, TCRdb lists one record per CDR3 protein. The sample holds 150,000 or so distinct CDR3 sequences; under 4.5% are singletons and the top ten take around 8.1%. Sequencing was performed on memory T cells sorted from blood. Every receptor here comes from a man between 18 and 29 years old in good health.

A few counts support this clonotype. The chain links TRBV7-9 to TRBJ1-4, with D possibly matching TRBD1 (6 bases). Deletions cut 4 bases from V and 4 bases from J, with 13 bases between. The germline V gene has CDR1 SEHNR and CDR2 FQNEAQ (reference sequence). This CDR3 is 15 amino acids long. The CDR3 DNA reads TGTGCCAGCAGCTCCCGGGGGCTTGATAATGAAAAACTGTTTTTT. It translates to CASSSRGLDNEKLFF.

This clonotype was found many times. The chain has TRBV12-3 or TRBV12-4 and TRBJ2-7, with 8 bases identical to TRBD2. The CDR3 consists of 14 residues. J gave up 4 bases and V 5 bases, and 7 bases lay outside the gene matches. The CDR3 protein is CASSDSGREYEQYF. DNA of the CDR3: TGTGCCAGCAGTGACAGCGGGAGAGAATACGAGCAGTACTTC.

In its sample, this clonotype was seen many times. V gene TRBV10-1 combines with J gene TRBJ2-1; the D gene could be TRBD1 or TRBD2 (5 bases each). The ends were cut back, 4 bases at V and 0 bases at J, with 13 bases in the middle. CDR1 is WNHNN and CDR2 is SYGVQD in the germline V gene (reference sequence). This CDR3 spans 16 amino acids. The CDR3 DNA reads as TGCGCCAGCAGTGGATGGGGACCCAGCTCCTACAATGAGCAGTTCTTC. As protein: CASSGWGPSSYNEQFF.

In this sample, this clonotype turned up many times. The V call is TRBV20-1, the J call TRBJ1-1; D not resolved. Between the trimmed V and J ends, which lost 6 bases and 10 bases, there was a span of 12 bases. Germline-derived CDR1 and CDR2 are DFQATT and SNEGSKA (reference sequence). The CDR3 is made up of 10 amino acids. CDR3 residues: CSAPIQRAFF. CDR3 bases: TGCAGTGCACCTATACAAAGAGCTTTCTTT.

The sample holds many counts of this clonotype. The chain recombines TRBV7-2 with TRBJ2-2, with a possible D match to TRBD2 (6 bases). V was pared by 5 bases and J by 4 bases, with 11 bases between. The CDR3 totals 14 residues. Germline V gene data show CDR1 as SGHTA and CDR2 as FQGNSA. The CDR3 sequence: CASSARRVTGELFF. In DNA, the CDR3 is TGTGCCAGCAGCGCGAGGAGGGTCACCGGGGAGCTGTTTTTT.

This clonotype was counted a few times. The gene calls are TRBV7-9 and TRBJ1-5, with TRBD1 identical over 10 bases. V dropped 1 base and J dropped 5; count of bases not matched to a gene: 5. Germline-derived CDR1 and CDR2 are SEHNR and FQNEAQ (reference sequence). The CDR3 length is 16 residues. CDR3 sequence (DNA): TGTGCCAGCAGCTTAGGTCCCGGACAGGGGGATCAGCCCCAGCATTTT. The encoded protein is CASSLGPGQGDQPQHF.

This clonotype has at least ten counts. J is TRBJ2-1 and V is TRBV12-3 or TRBV12-4; 9 bases are a match to TRBD1. V lost 6 bases, J lost 6 bases, and 6 bases stayed unmatched. The CDR3 spans 14 residues. The CDR3 region is CASSRDRVANEQFF. The CDR3 coding sequence is TGTGCCAGCAGCCGGGACAGGGTAGCCAATGAGCAGTTCTTC.

This clonotype occurred a few times. This sequence joins TRBV30 and TRBJ1-1; D possibly corresponds to TRBD1 (6 bases). Germline-derived CDR1 and CDR2 are GTSNPN and SVGIG (reference sequence). The ends were cut back, 0 bases at V and 6 bases at J, with 14 bases in the middle. This CDR3 is 14 amino acids long. The CDR3 DNA is TGTGCCTGGAGTGTACTCGGGGGCGGTGCTGAAGCTTTCTTT. This gives the protein CAWSVLGGGAEAFF.

There are many counts of this clonotype. The chain couples TRBV18 to TRBJ2-7, with D possibly being TRBD1 or TRBD2 (5 bases each). The length of the CDR3 is 14 residues. V lost 3 bases to trimming and J lost 4 bases, with 13 bases between them. Germline-derived CDR1 and CDR2 are KGHSH and LQKENI. The CDR3 DNA follows: TGTGCCAGCTCACCGGGGACGGACTCTTACGAGCAGTACTTC. This gives the protein CASSPGTDSYEQYF.

This clonotype has ten or more counts. The J gene is TRBJ2-5, the V gene TRBV29-1; 16 bases are shared with TRBD2. Trimming took 6 bases from V and 0 from J; bases not matched to a gene: 10. The CDR3 extends over 18 amino acids. Germline V CDR1 and CDR2: SQVTM, ANQGSEA. In DNA form, the CDR3 reads TGCAGCGTCCGCAGGGGACTAGCGGGAGGGCTTGACCAAGAGACCCAGTACTTC. Translating gives CSVRRGLAGGLDQETQYF.

At least ten counts were recorded for this clonotype. The genes are TRBV14 and TRBJ2-7, with no clear D. The V end lost 3 bases, the J end lost 0 bases, and 6 bases lay between the germline ends. The CDR3 runs to 13 residues. Per the germline V gene, CDR1 is SGHDN and CDR2 is FVKESK. The CDR3: CASSHAVSYEQYV. The CDR3 DNA follows: TGTGCCAGCAGCCACGCAGTCTCCTACGAGCAGTACGTC.

This chain connects TRBV7-6 to TRBJ2-5; D possibly corresponds to TRBD1 (6 bases). This CDR3 spans 13 amino acids. CDR1 and CDR2 (germline): SGHVS, FNYEAQ. Trimming removed 5 bases at V and 5 bases at J, with 12 bases between. This CDR3 reads CASSTTGLETQYF. Here the CDR3 DNA reads TGTGCCAGCAGCACTACAGGGTTGGAGACCCAGTACTTC. Full variable domain (missing parts from reference TRBV7-6 and TRBJ2-5): GAGVSQSPRYKVTKRGQDVALRCDPISGHVSLYWYRQALGQGPEFLTYFNYEAQQDKSGLPNDRFSAERPEGSISTLTIQRTEQRDSAMYRCASSTTGLETQYFGPGTRLLVL.

The sample holds many counts of this clonotype. The chain carries TRBV3-1 and TRBJ2-1, with 12 bases fitting TRBD2. The CDR3 contains 14 residues. Trimming cost V 1 base and J 15 bases; bases outside gene matches: 7. Germline lookup yields CDR1 LGHDT and CDR2 YNNKEL (reference sequence). CDR3 nucleotide sequence: TGTGCCAGCAGCCAAGTACCTAGCGGGAGGGCTGTGTTCTTC. The encoded protein is CASSQVPSGRAVFF.

This clonotype has only a few counts. This rearrangement joins TRBV7-8 to TRBJ2-5, with D unresolved. The CDR3 runs 15 residues. Trimming removed 0 bases from V and 1 base from J, with 9 bases in between. Germline lookup yields CDR1 SGHVS and CDR2 FQNEAQ. Written as DNA, the CDR3 is TGTGCCAGCAGCTTAGCGCAGTTATCCCAAGAGACCCAGTACTTC. Translation gives CASSLAQLSQETQYF. Filled out from reference TRBV7-8 and TRBJ2-5, the complete variable domain reads GAGVSQSPRYKVAKRGQDVALRCDPISGHVSLFWYQQALGQGPEFLTYFQNEAQLDKSGLPSDRFFAERPEGSVSTLKIQRTQQEDSAVYLCASSLAQLSQETQYFGPGTRLLVL.

This chain uses TRBV7-6 with TRBJ2-2, with D unclear. Between the trimmed V and J ends, which lost 1 base and 0 bases, there was a span of 6 bases. In germline, CDR1 is SGHVS, CDR2 FNYEAQ. There are 15 residues in the CDR3. The CDR3 DNA reads TGTGCCAGCAGCTTAGGAGCCACGAACACCGGGGAGCTGTTTTTT. This encodes CASSLGATNTGELFF.

This clonotype was picked up many times. The chain recombines TRBV14 with TRBJ1-1; D is uncertain. Germline lookup yields CDR1 SGHDN and CDR2 FVKESK. V was clipped by 1 base and J by 1 base, with 13 bases between them. The CDR3 is made up of 16 amino acids. The CDR3 DNA is TGTGCCAGCAGCCAAGGTCCGGGTATTAGGAACACTGAAGCTTTCTTT. This encodes CASSQGPGIRNTEAFF. Combining the CDR3 with reference TRBV14 and TRBJ1-1 gives the whole variable domain EAGVTQFPSHSVIEKGQTVTLRCDPISGHDNLYWYRRVMGKEIKFLLHFVKESKQDESGMPNNRFLAERTGGTYSTLKVQPAELEDSGVYFCASSQGPGIRNTEAFFGQGTRLTVV.

There are many counts of this clonotype. V is TRBV20-1 and J is TRBJ2-7, with TRBD2 matching over 8 bases. Germline trimming cut 0 bases from V and 2 bases from J; bases unmatched to any gene: 9. CDR1 is DFQATT and CDR2 is SNEGSKA in the germline V gene (reference sequence). The CDR3 runs to 16 residues. This CDR3 is CSARDLTSGKPYEQYF. Here the CDR3 DNA reads TGCAGTGCTAGAGATCTTACTAGCGGTAAACCCTACGAGCAGTACTTC.

Many counts were recorded for this clonotype. The rearrangement uses TRBV12-3 or TRBV12-4 and TRBJ2-2; D remains unclear. With 5 bases removed from V and 2 bases from J, the gap between germline ends came to 15 bases. The CDR3 runs 16 residues. The CDR3 is CASSPRTRKNTGELFF. CDR3 sequence (DNA): TGTGCCAGCAGTCCCCGGACGAGAAAAAACACCGGGGAGCTGTTTTTT.

Comments on this clonotype: A much larger clone lies one base from this, so it may be a read error. CDR3 amino acids: CASRALKHF. The CDR3 nucleotides read TGCGCCAGCAGGGCCCTAAAGCACTTC. This sequence joins TRBV5-1 and TRBJ2-7; no firm D call. CDR3 length: 9 residues. CDR1 and CDR2 (germline): SGHRS, YFSETQ.

This clonotype has ten or more counts. This chain uses TRBV29-1 with TRBJ2-7; D is tentatively TRBD1 or TRBD2 (5 bases each). This CDR3 comprises 13 residues. V lost 6 bases, J lost 4 bases, and 16 bases lay in between. The germline V gene has CDR1 SQVTM and CDR2 ANQGSEA. The CDR3 protein is CSVIGREPYEQYF. As DNA, the CDR3 is TGCAGCGTCATAGGCAGGGAGCCGTACGAGCAGTACTTC.

This clonotype was recorded at least ten times. The genes are TRBV12-3 or TRBV12-4 and TRBJ2-3; possibly TRBD1 for D (6 bases). This CDR3 contains 16 residues. Trimming removed 5 bases at V and 0 bases at J, with 15 bases between. CDR3 DNA sequence: TGTGCCAGCAGTGGGGGCTATTTCCCCAGCACAGATACGCAGTATTTT. The encoded protein is CASSGGYFPSTDTQYF.

This clonotype was observed at least ten times. The chain links TRBV5-1 to TRBJ2-1; a possible D gene is TRBD1 (5 bases). Trimming stripped 5 bases from V and 0 bases from J, with 15 bases between. From germline, CDR1 is SGHRS and CDR2 YFSETQ. This CDR3 region has 16 residues. CDR3 residues: CASSSRGLGSYNEQFF. CDR3 DNA sequence: TGCGCCAGCAGTTCTAGGGGATTGGGCTCCTACAATGAGCAGTTCTTC.